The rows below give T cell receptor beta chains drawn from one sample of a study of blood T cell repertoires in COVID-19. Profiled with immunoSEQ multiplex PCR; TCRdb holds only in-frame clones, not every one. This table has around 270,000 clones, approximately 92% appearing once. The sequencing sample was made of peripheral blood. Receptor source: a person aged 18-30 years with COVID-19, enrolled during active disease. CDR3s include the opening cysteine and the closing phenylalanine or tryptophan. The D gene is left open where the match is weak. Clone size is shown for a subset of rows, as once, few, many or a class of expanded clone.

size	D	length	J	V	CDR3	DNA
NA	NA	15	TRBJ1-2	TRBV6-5	CASSYSPRENYGYTF	TGTGCCAGCAGTTACTCTCCGCGCGAAAACTATGGCTACACCTTC
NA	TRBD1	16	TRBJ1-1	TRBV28	CASSPLTGTGGIVPFF	TGTGCCAGCAGTCCCTTGACAGGGACGGGCGGCATTGTTCCTTTCTTT
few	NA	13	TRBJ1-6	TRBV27	CASSRVDNSPLHF	TGTGCCAGCAGTAGAGTTGATAATTCACCCCTCCACTTT
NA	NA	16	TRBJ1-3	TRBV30	CAWTGGGAFSGNTIYF	TGTGCCTGGACTGGGGGAGGGGCGTTCTCTGGAAACACCATATATTTT
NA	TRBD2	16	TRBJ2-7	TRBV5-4	CASSCEREGSIYEQYF	TGTGCCAGCAGCTGTGAGCGGGAGGGGTCCATCTACGAGCAGTACTTC
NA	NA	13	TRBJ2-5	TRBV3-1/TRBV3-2	CASSPQDQETQYF	TGTGCCAGCAGCCCTCAGGACCAAGAGACCCAGTACTTC
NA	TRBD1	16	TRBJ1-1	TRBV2	CASRSLGRTGVTEAFF	TGTGCCAGCAGATCTCTGGGGCGGACAGGGGTTACTGAAGCTTTCTTT
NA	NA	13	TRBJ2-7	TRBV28	CASRREFSYEQYF	TGTGCCAGCAGACGGGAGTTCTCCTACGAGCAGTACTTC
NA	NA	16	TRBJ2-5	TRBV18	CASSPLGAGSQETQYF	TGTGCCAGCTCACCACTTGGTGCAGGCTCACAAGAGACCCAGTACTTC
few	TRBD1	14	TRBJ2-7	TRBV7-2	CASSRQGPSYEQYF	TGTGCCAGCAGCAGACAGGGCCCCTCCTACGAGCAGTACTTC
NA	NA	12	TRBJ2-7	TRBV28	CASRDTAYEQYF	TGTGCCAGTCGGGACACGGCCTACGAGCAGTACTTC
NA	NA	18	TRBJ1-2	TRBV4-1	CASSHAIRGAVVFFGYTF	TGCGCCAGCAGCCACGCGATCAGGGGAGCGGTAGTGTTCTTTGGCTACACCTTC
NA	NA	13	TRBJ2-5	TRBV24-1	CATSDFAEETQYF	TGTGCCACCAGTGATTTCGCAGAAGAGACCCAGTACTTC
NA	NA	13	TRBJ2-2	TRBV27	CASSLWPSGELFF	TGTGCCAGCAGTTTATGGCCGTCCGGGGAGCTGTTTTTT
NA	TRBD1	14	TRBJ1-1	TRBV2	CATTDKTGRTEAFF	TGTGCCACCACGGATAAGACAGGGCGTACTGAAGCTTTCTTT
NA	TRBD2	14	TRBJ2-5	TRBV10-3	CATGLAPERETQYF	TGTGCCACTGGACTAGCACCCGAGAGGGAGACCCAGTACTTC
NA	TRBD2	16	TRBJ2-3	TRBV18	CASSPSLAGGTDTQYF	TGTGCCAGCTCACCTTCGCTGGCGGGAGGTACAGATACGCAGTATTTT